Below, 9 T cell receptor beta chains from the same sample are listed, as sequenced in a study of shared clonotypes between healthy human individuals. CD45RO-negative, CCR7-selected cells formed the naive CD8 fraction, which excluded terminally differentiated effector memory CD45RA+ cells. This table comes from immunoSEQ multiplex PCR, and its TCRdb copy is limited to in-frame clones, with some not included. The table lists about 2 million clones, approximately 95% of them singletons. Sequenced sample: naive CD8+ T cells sorted from blood. The receptors come from a man aged 18 to 30 in good health.

Only one count was recorded for this clone. J is TRBJ1-1 and V is TRBV5-1; 9 positions agree with TRBD1. V gave up 2 bases and J gave up 3 bases; unmatched junction bases: 2. Germline CDR1 and CDR2: SGHRS and YFSETQ. The CDR3 is 14 amino acids. The CDR3 region has the DNA TGCGCCAGCAGCTTTGGGGACAGGGACACTGAAGCTTTCTTT. Amino acid sequence: CASSFGDRDTEAFF.

This rearrangement joins TRBV27 to TRBJ2-7; no definite D call. Germline CDR1 is MNHEY and CDR2 is SMNVEV (reference sequence). V was trimmed by 6 bases and J by 0 bases, leaving 6 bases between them. This CDR3 has 12 residues. CDR3 amino acids: CASRAFSYEQYF. In DNA, the CDR3 is TGTGCCAGCAGAGCCTTCTCCTACGAGCAGTACTTC.

The chain couples TRBV7-8 to TRBJ1-3; D remains ambiguous. Deletions cut 5 bases from V and 0 bases from J, with 11 bases between. Germline V lookup: CDR1 SGHVS, CDR2 FQNEAQ. This CDR3 spans 15 amino acids. In DNA form, the CDR3 reads TGTGCCAGCAGCGCGTCAGAAGACTCTGGAAACACCATATATTTT. Translating gives CASSASEDSGNTIYF.

This CDR3 reads CASSFQRLAGVLTGELFF. In nucleotides, the CDR3 is TGTGCCAGCAGCTTCCAGCGGCTAGCGGGAGTGCTCACCGGGGAGCTGTTTTTT. The chain employs TRBV7-8 and TRBJ2-2, with 10 bases matching TRBD2. CDR3 length equals 18 residues. Germline values: CDR1 SGHVS, CDR2 FQNEAQ. V shed 3 bases, J shed 4 bases, and the junction held 11 bases outside the gene matches.

In DNA, the CDR3 is TGCGCCAGCAGCCCTACAGGTTACAATGAGCAGTTCTTC. Translating gives CASSPTGYNEQFF. The chain joins TRBV4-3 to TRBJ2-1; D may be TRBD1 (5 bases). The CDR3 has 13 residues. CDR1 is LGHNA, CDR2 YSLEER, per germline. V shed 4 bases and J shed 4 bases, with 8 bases lying between them.

This sequence joins TRBV21-1 and TRBJ2-7; the table's D call of TRBD1 was not tested on the DNA. TRBV21-1 represents a pseudogene. This CDR3 contains 15 residues. CDR3 coding DNA: TGTGCCAGCAGCAAAGTAACCCTTGACAGGGTCGAGCAGTACTTC. Protein sequence: CASSKVTLDRVEQYF.

The V gene is TRBV6-1, the J gene TRBJ1-1; D remains ambiguous. The CDR3 contains 12 residues. Germline V gene lookup returns CDR1 MNHNS and CDR2 SASEGT. Trimming shortened V by 2 bases and J by 6 bases, and 7 bases separated the two germline ends. The CDR3 DNA follows: TGTGCCAGCAGTGAATGGGTGCCTGAAGCTTTCTTT. It yields the protein CASSEWVPEAFF.

V gene TRBV19 combines with J gene TRBJ1-2, with a weak D call TRBD1 (6 bases). The germline CDR1 and CDR2 sequences are LNHDA and SQIVND (reference sequence). V was trimmed by 9 bases and J by 4 bases, leaving 15 bases between them. CDR3 size: 13 residues. Here the CDR3 reads CASGGGPPYGYTF. Written as DNA, the CDR3 is TGTGCCAGCGGCGGGGGGCCGCCCTATGGCTACACCTTC.

The chain recombines TRBV7-6 with TRBJ2-1; either TRBD1 or TRBD2 may supply D (6 bases each). This CDR3 has 11 amino acids. Germline CDR1 is SGHVS and CDR2 is FNYEAQ. Trimming shortened V by 9 bases and J by 9 bases, and 12 bases separated the two germline ends. This chain's CDR3 is CASVGGTEQFF. In DNA form, the CDR3 reads TGTGCCAGTGTGGGGGGCACTGAGCAGTTCTTC.